These 20 T cell receptor beta chains came from one sample sequenced in a study of graft-versus-host responses after intestinal transplantation. CFSE-labeled responder cells (around 200,000) were plated with around 200,000 irradiated, violet-dye-labeled stimulator cells. TCRdb's table, derived via immunoSEQ multiplex PCR, lists solely in-frame clones and lacks some. The table includes about 17,000 clones, 30% to 40% detected once. Sequences were derived from alloreactive CD8+ T cells from a mixed lymphocyte reaction culture, sampled before intestinal transplant. Subset in this sample: CFSE-low proliferating T cells sorted from approximately 6-day pre-transplant mixed lymphocyte reaction (GvH or HvG direction). The receptor set was obtained from a human patient who received an intestinal transplant.

In this sample, this clone is medium-sized (0.01 to 0.1%). The V and J genes are TRBV28 and TRBJ2-7; D not certain. V lost 3 bases and J lost 4, with 13 bases in between. Germline V gives CDR1 MDHEN, CDR2 SYDVKM. The CDR3 runs 14 residues. CDR3 protein: CASSFQGPLYEQYF. The CDR3 DNA reads TGTGCCAGCAGTTTTCAAGGGCCTTTATACGAGCAGTACTTC.

This clone was observed a few times. The V and J genes are TRBV27 and TRBJ2-7; perhaps TRBD1 as D (5 bases). The CDR3 runs 13 residues. Germline-derived CDR1 and CDR2 are MNHEY and SMNVEV (reference sequence). Trimming pared 4 bases from V and 0 bases from J, leaving 7 bases between. The CDR3 loop is CASSWGSSYEQYF. The CDR3 nucleotides are TGTGCCAGCAGTTGGGGCAGCTCCTACGAGCAGTACTTC.

This clone was seen just once. The V and J genes are TRBV7-7 and TRBJ2-7; 9 nucleotides match TRBD1. J lost 2 bases, V lost 1 base, and 0 bases had no gene match. CDR3 length: 14 residues. Germline CDR1 is SSHAT and CDR2 is FNYEAQ (reference sequence). CDR3 protein: CASSLGQGAYEQYF. CDR3 DNA: TGTGCCAGCAGCTTAGGACAGGGGGCCTACGAGCAGTACTTC.

The CDR3, as DNA: TGTGCCAGCAGTTTGCTGTTTGAAAAACTGTTTTTT. It codes for CASSLLFEKLFF. This chain uses TRBV28 with TRBJ1-4; D not certain. CDR3 length: 12 residues. In germline, CDR1 is MDHEN, CDR2 SYDVKM. V lost 3 bases and J 7 bases, leaving 6 bases between the germline ends.

The V call is TRBV7-3, the J call TRBJ2-5, with 8 bases that match TRBD2. Germline trimming cut 2 bases from V and 4 bases from J; bases unmatched to any gene: 15. The CDR3 runs 18 residues. Germline CDR1 and CDR2: SGHTA and FQGTGA. The CDR3, as DNA: TGTGCCAGCAGCTTAGGGATAATTGCGACGGGAGGGGTAGAGACCCAGTACTTC. It codes for CASSLGIIATGGVETQYF.

This rearrangement joins TRBV19 to TRBJ1-1; D perhaps matches TRBD1 (5 bases). V was shortened by 5 bases and J by 5 bases, with 15 bases between the two germline ends. In germline, CDR1 is LNHDA, CDR2 SQIVND (reference sequence). This CDR3 has 14 residues. Written as DNA, the CDR3 is TGTGCCAGTAGTTCTTGGAGGGGAACAACTGAAGCTTTCTTT. It translates to CASSSWRGTTEAFF.

A few counts support this clone. The rearrangement joins TRBV27 to TRBJ1-4; TRBD1 matches 8 bases. Germline V gives CDR1 MNHEY, CDR2 SMNVEV (reference sequence). This CDR3 spans 16 amino acids. V trimming: 1 base; J trimming: 5 bases; junction bases outside the gene matches: 6. The DNA of the CDR3 is TGTGCCAGCAGTTTATTGGGGGGACAGGAGAATGAAAAACTGTTTTTT. It yields the protein CASSLLGGQENEKLFF.

This chain links TRBV5-1 with TRBJ1-2, with 8 bases fitting TRBD1. The junction had 15 bases not matched to a gene; V was cut back by 2 bases and J by 6 bases. Germline CDR1 and CDR2: SGHRS and YFSETQ. This CDR3 comprises 17 residues. The CDR3: CASSFSSIGQGVNGYTF. In DNA, the CDR3 is TGCGCCAGCAGCTTTTCCTCAATTGGACAGGGAGTGAATGGCTACACCTTC.

This clone has a handful of counts. V is TRBV6-8 and J is TRBJ2-7; tentatively, D is TRBD1 (5 bases). The ends were cut back, 6 bases at V and 6 bases at J, with 9 bases in the middle. The CDR3 contains 11 residues. Germline-derived CDR1 and CDR2 are MNHGY and SAAAGT. This chain's CDR3 is CASRAGLEQYF. The CDR3 DNA reads TGTGCCAGCAGAGCAGGGCTCGAGCAGTACTTC.

J is TRBJ2-7 and V is TRBV7-8, with a weak D call TRBD2 (6 bases). The length of the CDR3 is 13 residues. V was pared by 3 bases and J by 5 bases, with 11 bases between. CDR1 is SGHVS, CDR2 FQNEAQ, per germline. The CDR3 coding sequence is TGTGCCAGCAGCTTTGGTAGCGGTGACGAGCAGTACTTC. Protein sequence: CASSFGSGDEQYF.

This chain links TRBV2 with TRBJ1-1; D is unresolved. V was cut by 7 bases and J by 1 base, with 16 bases left in between. The CDR3 extends over 15 amino acids. The germline V gene has CDR1 SNHLY and CDR2 FYNNEI. The CDR3 protein is CASTESENQNTEAFF. In DNA form, the CDR3 reads TGTGCCAGCACCGAATCGGAAAACCAGAACACTGAAGCTTTCTTT.

This clone was detected only a few times. The chain employs TRBV9 and TRBJ2-7; 10 nucleotides agree with TRBD2. From germline, CDR1 is SGDLS and CDR2 YYNGEE. Unmatched junction bases numbered 0, after V lost 3 bases and J lost 3 bases. This CDR3 contains 13 residues. CDR3 nucleotide sequence: TGTGCCAGCAGCGGGACTAGCGGCTACGAGCAGTACTTC. As protein: CASSGTSGYEQYF.

This clone was recorded a few times. The chain is built from TRBV9 and TRBJ2-1; TRBD2 matches 13 bases. V dropped 4 bases and J dropped 10; count of bases not matched to a gene: 8. Germline V gene lookup returns CDR1 SGDLS and CDR2 YYNGEE. The CDR3 covers 15 residues. The CDR3 loop reads CASSPGLAGVREQFF. The DNA for the CDR3 is TGTGCCAGCAGCCCTGGACTAGCGGGAGTAAGAGAGCAGTTCTTC.

The V gene is TRBV29-1, the J gene TRBJ2-7; no reliable D call. V gave up 4 bases and J gave up 3 bases, with 19 bases separating them. In germline, CDR1 is SQVTM, CDR2 ANQGSEA. This CDR3 is built from 15 residues. CDR3 in amino acids: CSVVPFSSLGYEQYF. CDR3 bases: TGCAGCGTTGTGCCCTTTTCAAGTCTGGGCTACGAGCAGTACTTC.

This clone appeared a few times. J is TRBJ2-5 and V is TRBV10-3; D perhaps matches TRBD2 (6 bases). Germline V CDR1 and CDR2: ENHRY, SYGVKD. The CDR3 is made up of 15 amino acids. V shed 2 bases and J shed 1 base, with 11 bases lying between them. The CDR3 bases are TGTGCCATCAGTGAGACGGGGGAATCCCAAGAGACCCAGTACTTC. Residues: CAISETGESQETQYF.

The rearrangement links TRBV4-1 to TRBJ2-7; D gene ambiguous. Germline-derived CDR1 and CDR2 are MGHRA and YSYEKL. V lost 0 bases and J lost 1, with 7 bases in between. The CDR3 length is 14 residues. CDR3 sequence: CASSQDLGSYEQYF. The CDR3 DNA reads TGCGCCAGCAGCCAAGATCTGGGGTCCTACGAGCAGTACTTC.

In this sample, this clone turned up a few times. The chain is built from TRBV6-5 and TRBJ2-7, with TRBD1 identical over 7 bases. This CDR3 is built from 13 residues. V lost 4 bases to trimming and J lost 2 bases; unmatched junction nucleotides: 2. Germline-derived CDR1 and CDR2 are MNHEY and SVGAGI. As DNA, the CDR3 is TGTGCCAGCAGTTCGACAGGGACCTACGAGCAGTACTTC. Encoded protein: CASSSTGTYEQYF.

In this sample, this clone turned up a few times. This chain uses TRBV4-2 with TRBJ2-7, with D perhaps matching TRBD2 (6 bases). CDR1 and CDR2 (germline): LGHNA, YNFKEQ. The CDR3 loop spans 16 amino acids. The V end was cut by 3 bases, the J end by 5 bases, with 20 bases between. CDR3 DNA: TGTGCCAGCAGCCAGATTACCGGGAGAAGCCTCGACGAGCAGTACTTC. Translating gives CASSQITGRSLDEQYF.

This clone was seen more than once but under ten times. The chain employs TRBV7-6 and TRBJ2-7; 9 positions match TRBD2. V gave up 3 bases and J gave up 1 base; unmatched junction bases: 22. From germline, CDR1 is SGHVS and CDR2 FNYEAQ. The CDR3 has 21 residues. The CDR3 DNA reads TGTGCCAGCAGCTTGCATAGCGGAGGGGCGGGAGGGCCTAATGGTTCCTACGAGCAGTACTTC. Encoded protein: CASSLHSGGAGGPNGSYEQYF.

The V call is TRBV7-2, the J call TRBJ1-2; D gene uncertain. CDR1 and CDR2 (germline): SGHTA, FQGNSA. This CDR3 has 13 residues. The V end lost 5 bases, the J end lost 2 bases, and 9 bases lay between the germline ends. CDR3 in amino acids: CASSPFLNYGYTF. In nucleotides, the CDR3 is TGTGCCAGCAGCCCATTCTTGAACTATGGCTACACCTTC.